This entry describes one T cell receptor beta chain. Antigen: not known. The sample is drawn from a study of cytotoxic CD8 clonotypes in ibrutinib-treated CLL. On the study more broadly: Patients attained 24 partial and 2 complete responses; at median approximately 68 months, approximately 15 remained remitted while roughly 12 progressed. Points from the study as a whole: Clonality climbed at ibrutinib response, then dropped toward baseline at progression.

Germline CDR1 and CDR2: SGHDN and FVKESK. The CDR3 extends over 16 amino acids. V was cut by 0 bases and J by 0 bases, with 9 bases left in between. TCRdb keeps only in-frame clones here, not all; method: immunoSEQ multiplex PCR. Among 130,000 to 150,000 clones, about four fifths were seen once, and the ten largest hold more than 10%. The genes are TRBV14 and TRBJ2-1; D remains ambiguous. This receptor was obtained from a human donor with chronic lymphocytic leukemia. The sample consisted of PBMCs, taken after 12 months of ibrutinib treatment. The CDR3 spells CASSQDPLASYNEQFF. The CDR3 coding sequence is TGTGCCAGCAGCCAAGATCCTCTGGCCTCCTACAATGAGCAGTTCTTC. The full variable domain, its missing parts supplied by reference TRBV14 and TRBJ2-1, is EAGVTQFPSHSVIEKGQTVTLRCDPISGHDNLYWYRRVMGKEIKFLLHFVKESKQDESGMPNNRFLAERTGGTYSTLKVQPAELEDSGVYFCASSQDPLASYNEQFFGPGTRLTVL.